A single T cell receptor beta chain is shown here with its context. The sample comes from a study of blood T cell repertoires in COVID-19. Across the whole study: Specimens from acute and convalescent COVID-19 originated in the United States, Italy and Spain. The cDNA or gDNA used as material had been derived from T cells, B-cell-depleted T cells, or PBMCs.

TCRdb's copy holds only in-frame clones and misses some; the assay was immunoSEQ multiplex PCR. The data show about 140,000 clones, with about three quarters seen just once and less than 2.5% held by the top ten. From germline, CDR1 is MNHEY and CDR2 SVGAGI. V was trimmed by 6 bases and J by 7 bases, leaving 19 bases between them. This CDR3 spans 15 amino acids. The source material was peripheral blood. The origin of this receptor is a woman aged 55-70 years with acute or convalescent COVID-19. V is TRBV6-5 and J is TRBJ1-5; weak D call: TRBD1 (6 bases). The CDR3 here is CASSQGGGVVQPQHF. CDR3 nucleotides: TGTGCCAGCAGCCAAGGGGGTGGTGTTGTCCAGCCCCAGCATTTT.